This T cell receptor beta chain is from a study of cytomegalovirus exposure and HLA in healthy donors. 60 Vbeta and 13 Jbeta primers were used in PCR. Authors' processing steps: Unique TCR beta chains numbered 80 million to 95 million in a later analysis, with some 9.9 million shared. Only in-frame clones appear in the TCRdb table, and some are missing; sequencing was by immunoSEQ multiplex PCR. The V and J calls and clone size were taken over from that table, and D and trimming were inferred from the DNA. In the table there are under 200,000 clones, approximately 81% of which are singletons. Germline V lookup: CDR1 MDHEN, CDR2 SYDVKM. The CDR3 covers 17 residues. Trimming took 6 bases from V and 2 from J, leaving 20 bases between them. This clone was picked up a small number of times.

The V and J genes are TRBV28 and TRBJ2-1; D might be TRBD1 (5 bases). The sequenced material came from PBMCs. The receptor was isolated from a boy aged 5-17 years in good health and CMV-seronegative. In DNA form, the CDR3 reads TGTGCCAGCAGCCGGCACCAGGGAAACCCAACCTACAATGAGCAGTTCTTC. Protein: CASSRHQGNPTYNEQFF.